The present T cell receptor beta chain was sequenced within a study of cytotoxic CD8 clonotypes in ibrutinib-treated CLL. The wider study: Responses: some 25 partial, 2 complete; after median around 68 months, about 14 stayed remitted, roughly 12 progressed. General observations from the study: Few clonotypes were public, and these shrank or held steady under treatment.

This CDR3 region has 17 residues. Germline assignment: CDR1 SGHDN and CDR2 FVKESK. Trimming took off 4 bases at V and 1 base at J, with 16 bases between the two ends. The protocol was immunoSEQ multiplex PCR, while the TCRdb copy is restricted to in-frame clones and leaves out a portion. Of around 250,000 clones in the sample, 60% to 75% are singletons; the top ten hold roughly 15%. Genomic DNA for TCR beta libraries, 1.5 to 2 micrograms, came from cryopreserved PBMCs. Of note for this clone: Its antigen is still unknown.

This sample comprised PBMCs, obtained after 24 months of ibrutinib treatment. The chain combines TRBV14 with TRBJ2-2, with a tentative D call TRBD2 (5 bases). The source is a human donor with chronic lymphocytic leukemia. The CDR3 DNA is TGTGCCAGCAGCCCCCGCGCTGGACTCAAGAACACCGGGGAGCTGTTTTTT. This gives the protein CASSPRAGLKNTGELFF.